The T cell receptor (beta chain) described here comes from a study of beta chain features in type 1 diabetes. One heparinised draw, averaging approximately 120 mL, was taken per donor. Expressed TCRB transcripts were sequenced, since all the RNA that had been isolated was reverse transcribed. Sequencing used immunoSEQ multiplex PCR; TCRdb keeps in-frame clones, though not all of them. This table holds hundreds of thousands of clones, 25% to 35% found once. A note on this clone: Its specificity is not known.

Overall study results and limits: Cells with high TCR expression could be over-represented when cDNA is sequenced.

Material for sequencing was naive CD4+ T cells from blood. The TCR comes from a man between 18 and 29 years old in good health.

CDR3 sequence (DNA): TGTGCCAGCTCACCACCCTCATACACTGAAGCTTTCTTT. Amino acid sequence: CASSPPSYTEAFF. The chain employs TRBV18 and TRBJ1-1, with unresolved D. Germline V gene data show CDR1 as KGHSH and CDR2 as LQKENI. The CDR3 covers 13 residues. Trimming left V 0 bases short and J 3 bases short, with 5 bases between. Complete variable domain (other parts from reference TRBV18 and TRBJ1-1): NAGVMQNPRHLVRRRGQEARLRCSPMKGHSHVYWYRQLPEEGLKFMVYLQKENIIDESGMPKERFSAEFPKEGPSILRIQQVVRGDSAAYFCASSPPSYTEAFFGQGTRLTVV.